A selection of T cell receptor beta chains follows, all from one sample in a study of T cell repertoires in ileal Crohn's disease. TCRdb's table, derived via immunoSEQ multiplex PCR, lists solely in-frame clones and lacks some. This table has roughly 3,700 clones, 74% appearing once. Sequenced: ileal tissue. The origin of the receptors is an adult with Crohn's disease. The CDR3 runs from the conserved cysteine through the conserved F or W. The D gene is left open where the match is weak. Some rows have no size entry. The others give once, few or many, or a class for an expanded clone.

-,TRBJ2-3,-,TRBV29-1,TGCAGCCCCGGACACTCTGACACGCAGTATTTT,CSPGHSDTQYF
-,TRBJ1-2,TRBD1,TRBV18,TGTGCCAGCTCACGGACAGGTCTCAACTATGGCTACACCTTC,CASSRTGLNYGYTF
-,TRBJ1-1,-,TRBV6-8,TGTGCCAGCAGTATCGGAGGTTCGAACACTGAAGCTTTCTTT,CASSIGGSNTEAFF
-,TRBJ1-1,TRBD1,TRBV11-2,TGTGCCAGCAGCTCCGCTGGACAGGGTGAAGCTTTCTTT,CASSSAGQGEAFF
once,TRBJ2-5,TRBD1,TRBV27,TGTGCCAGCAGTCTTCAGGGGGAAGAGACCCAGTACTTC,CASSLQGEETQYF
few,TRBJ2-7,TRBD1,TRBV2,TGTGCCAGCGCCCCGGGGCAGGGGGCGCGCAACGAGCAGTACTTC,CASAPGQGARNEQYF
-,TRBJ2-3,-,TRBV5-1,TGCGCCAGCAGCTTGTTACAGGGTATGGGCACAGATACGCAGTATTTT,CASSLLQGMGTDTQYF
few,TRBJ1-2,-,TRBV5-6,TGTGCCAGCAGCCGGGATGCACGAAGCGGCTACACCTTC,CASSRDARSGYTF
-,TRBJ2-3,TRBD1,TRBV6-4,TGTGCCAGCAGTGACGGGACAGGGGGCGCAGATACGCAGTATTTT,CASSDGTGGADTQYF
few,TRBJ1-1,-,TRBV4-2,TGTGCCAGCAGCCAAGGAGTGTTGGCAGGGGATGGTGAAGCTTTCTTT,CASSQGVLAGDGEAFF
-,TRBJ1-4,-,TRBV5-1,TGCGCCAGTAACTCTGAAGGGGGTAATGAAAAACTGTTTTTT,CASNSEGGNEKLFF
-,TRBJ2-3,-,TRBV19,TGTGCCAGTAGTATAGTACCCCGCGGTGGTACGCAGTATTTT,CASSIVPRGGTQYF
once,TRBJ2-5,-,TRBV7-8,TGTGCCAGCAGCCCCCGATGGGCAGAGACCCAGTACTTC,CASSPRWAETQYF
-,TRBJ2-1,-,TRBV2,TGTGCCAGCAGCGGCCGGGACTCCCACTCCTACAATGAGCAGTTCTTC,CASSGRDSHSYNEQFF
few,TRBJ1-5,TRBD1,TRBV5-1,TGCGCCAGCAGCTTGGGACAGGGTGAGGGGAAGCCCCAGCATTTT,CASSLGQGEGKPQHF
-,TRBJ2-2,-,TRBV18,TGTGCCAGCTCAGAACAGCTGAACACCGGGGAGCTGTTTTTT,CASSEQLNTGELFF
-,TRBJ1-4,TRBD1,TRBV9,TGTGCCAGCAGCACAGGGACAGGGAGGGAAAAACTGTTTTTT,CASSTGTGREKLFF
-,TRBJ1-4,-,TRBV7-8,TGTGCCAGCAGCTTGGGCGGGACTAATGAAAAACTGTTTTTT,CASSLGGTNEKLFF
-,TRBJ1-2,-,TRBV5-1,TGCGCCAGCAGCTTCCAGGGGAAGGGCTACACCTTC,CASSFQGKGYTF
-,TRBJ1-1,-,TRBV11-3,TGTGCCAGCAGCTATGGGAGGACCACTGAAGCTTTCTTT,CASSYGRTTEAFF
-,TRBJ1-1,-,TRBV10-1,TGCGCCAGCTCCCGACAGATGAACACTGAAGCTTTCTTT,CASSRQMNTEAFF
-,TRBJ2-4,-,TRBV4-3,TGCGCCAGCAGCCAACGCGGAAGAGACAAAAACATTCAGTACTTC,CASSQRGRDKNIQYF
-,TRBJ2-3,-,TRBV18,TGTGCCAGCTCACCCGCAGGGGGGTCAGATACGCAGTATTTT,CASSPAGGSDTQYF
-,TRBJ2-4,-,TRBV2,TGTGCCAGCAGCAAACTTCGGGAGACCAAAAACATTCAGTACTTC,CASSKLRETKNIQYF
once,TRBJ2-3,-,TRBV6-4,TGTGCCAGCAGTGACACCGAGGTAGATACGCAGTATTTT,CASSDTEVDTQYF
-,TRBJ2-4,TRBD2,TRBV6-6,TGTGCCAGCAGTTCTCCGGGGGGAGTGGCCAAAAACATTCAGTACTTC,CASSSPGGVAKNIQYF
few,TRBJ2-3,TRBD2,TRBV7-2,TGTGCCAGCAGCTTAGGGACTAGAGGGGCAGATACGCAGTATTTT,CASSLGTRGADTQYF
-,TRBJ2-6,TRBD2,TRBV7-3,TGTGCCAGCAGCCCGCCGACTAGCGGGGGGGCCGGAGGGGCCAACGTCCTGACTTTC,CASSPPTSGGAGGANVLTF